This T cell receptor (beta chain) stems from a study of cytomegalovirus exposure and HLA in healthy donors. Study findings and constraints: An analysis done earlier found most TCR beta V segments productive about 87% or about 30% of the time.

This clone was detected a few times. Its antigen is not known. This CDR3 contains 14 residues. Germline CDR1 and CDR2: MNHNS and SASEGT. V dropped 8 bases and J dropped 4; count of bases not matched to a gene: 9. PCR amplification relied on 60 Vbeta primers (plus 13 Jbeta primers). The assay was immunoSEQ multiplex PCR, and TCRdb's table has in-frame clones only and misses some. The sample lists approximately 40,000 clones, 86% seen once, with around 10% in the top ten. The chain employs TRBV6-1 and TRBJ2-3; TRBD2 matches 7 bases. The sample consisted of PBMCs. This clonotype originated in a woman aged 40 to 50 in good health and CMV-seropositive. The CDR3 protein is CASARWGGADTQYF. The CDR3 DNA reads TGTGCCAGCGCCAGATGGGGGGGTGCAGATACGCAGTATTTT.